The following is a T cell receptor (beta chain) sequence with its context. V lost 2 bases, J lost 0 bases, and 5 bases stayed unmatched. The germline gives CDR1 MNHNS, CDR2 SASEGT. This CDR3 is 16 amino acids long. These data originate in a study of T cell changes during pregnancy in multiple sclerosis. Some clones are missing from TCRdb's copy, which holds only in-frame ones; the method was immunoSEQ multiplex PCR. The table has about 50,000 clones, just over 90% seen once. V usage is TRBV6-1 and J usage is TRBJ2-3, with TRBD1 identical over 7 bases. The source was CD4+ T cells from peripheral blood mononuclear cells, collected before pregnancy. This clonotype was obtained from a female donor with multiple sclerosis, enrolled in a pregnancy study. This CDR3 is CASSELAGGSTDTQYF. The CDR3 DNA is TGTGCCAGCAGTGAATTGGCAGGGGGAAGCACAGATACGCAGTATTTT.